Listed below are T cell receptor beta chains from one sample, sequenced in a study of spatial heterogeneity in lung cancer. In TCRdb, the 5' RACE reads were re-called with MiXCR into one record per CDR3 protein. Here the sample spans 100,000 to 110,000 distinct CDR3 sequences, roughly 4.5% being singletons. The sample consisted of lung tumor tissue, taken at surgery. The receptor set was obtained from a male donor with early-stage non-small cell lung cancer. Each CDR3 is given with its conserved first and last residue. Fields, in order: D gene, J gene, clone size, V gene, CDR3 DNA, CDR3 protein. The D gene is left open where the match is weak. The size entry is marked missing in some rows and otherwise reads once, few, many or a size class.

. TRBJ1-1 many TRBV11-2 TGTGCCAGCAGCCCCGTGAGACGTAGTGAAGCTTTCTTT CASSPVRRSEAFF
TRBD2 TRBJ2-2 many TRBV11-2 TGTGCCAGCAGCTTAAGAGCGGGAGAGACCGGGGAGCTGTTTTTT CASSLRAGETGELFF
. TRBJ1-6 many TRBV6-1 TGTGCCAGCAGTGAAAACAGGGAGAATTCACCCCTCCACTTT CASSENRENSPLHF
. TRBJ1-2 few TRBV2 TGTGCCAGCAGTAGGATAGTGGGTCCCACTAACTATGGCTACACCTTC CASSRIVGPTNYGYTF
TRBD2 TRBJ2-5 many TRBV10-3 TGTGCCATCAGTGATTCGGGAGGGATAGAGACCCAGTACTTC CAISDSGGIETQYF
TRBD1 TRBJ2-1 few TRBV7-2 TGTGCCAGCAGCTTAACTGGACAGGCCTACAATGAGCAGTTCTTC CASSLTGQAYNEQFF
TRBD2 TRBJ2-2 many TRBV4-1 TGCGCCAGCAGACGGGGACTAGCGGGAGTGGGGGCCGGGGAGCTGTTTTTT CASRRGLAGVGAGELFF
TRBD1 TRBJ2-4 many TRBV5-1 TGCGCCAGCAGCTTATCCGACAGGGGAGACATTCAGTACTTC CASSLSDRGDIQYF
. TRBJ1-5 many TRBV7-9 TGTGCCAGCAGCCCCCGAGCTGAAGGGGCCCAGCATTTT CASSPRAEGAQHF
. TRBJ2-3 many TRBV4-1 TGCGCCAGCAGCCATTCGCGCACACCGGGAAACACAGATACGCAGTATTTT CASSHSRTPGNTDTQYF
. TRBJ2-2 many TRBV28 TGTGCCAGCAGTTTATGGGGCCCCGGGGAGCTGTTTTTT CASSLWGPGELFF
. TRBJ1-5 . TRBV6-1 TGTGCCAGCAGTGTTACAGTCTATAGCAATCAGCCCCAGCATTTT CASSVTVYSNQPQHF
TRBD1 TRBJ1-1 many TRBV27 TGTGCCAGCAGCGGGACAGGGGGTGAAATTGAAGCTTTCTTT CASSGTGGEIEAFF
TRBD2 TRBJ2-7 many TRBV3-1 TGTGCCAGCAGCCAAGATTCAGACGGGAGGCACCTCTCCTACGAGCAGTACTTC CASSQDSDGRHLSYEQYF
TRBD2 TRBJ2-6 many TRBV29-1 TGCAGCGTTGAAGGTCTGGCGGGAGGGCCCTCTGGGGCCAACGTCCTGACTTTC CSVEGLAGGPSGANVLTF
TRBD2 TRBJ2-7 many TRBV11-3 TGTGCCAGCAGCTTAGATCCAGGACTAGCAAGTGAGCAGTACTTC CASSLDPGLASEQYF
. TRBJ2-5 many TRBV12-3/TRBV12-4 TGTGCCAGCACCCCCGGAGTGGAGACCCAGTACTTC CASTPGVETQYF
TRBD2 TRBJ2-3 many TRBV20-1 TGCAGTGCTGCTCTGGGACTAGCGGGATGGGCAGATACGCAGTATTTT CSAALGLAGWADTQYF
TRBD2 TRBJ2-5 many TRBV6-5 TGTGCCAGCAGCCCGGGACTAGCGGGAGAAGTGTGGAGCCAAGAGACCCAGTACTTC CASSPGLAGEVWSQETQYF
TRBD2 TRBJ2-7 many TRBV28 TGTGCCAGCAGTTACTTAGCGGGAGCCGAGCAGTACTTC CASSYLAGAEQYF
. TRBJ1-2 . TRBV28 TGTGCCAGCACCGTGGACTTTGTCGATGGCTACACCTTC CASTVDFVDGYTF
TRBD1 TRBJ1-1 many TRBV3-1 TGTGCCAGCAGCCAACCAGGGACAGTCACTGAAGCTTTCTTT CASSQPGTVTEAFF
. TRBJ1-5 many TRBV11-2 TGTGCCAGCAGCCCGGGCCTCGAGTTTCAGCCCCAGCATTTT CASSPGLEFQPQHF
TRBD1 TRBJ2-1 many TRBV7-2 TGTGCCAGCAGAAGGGACAGATTTTCCTACAATGAGCAGTTCTTC CASRRDRFSYNEQFF
. TRBJ2-3 . TRBV6-6 TGTGCCAGCAGTCCCACGGGACACCACGAAATAGCGGGCCTTTTCACAGATACGCAGTATTTT CASSPTGHHEIAGLFTDTQYF
TRBD1 TRBJ2-7 many TRBV28 TGTGCCAGCAGGACCGGGACAGTCTACGAGCAGTACTTC CASRTGTVYEQYF
. TRBJ1-1 many TRBV5-1 TGCGCCAGCAGCTTTGAATCAAACACTGAAGCTTTCTTT CASSFESNTEAFF
. TRBJ1-5 few TRBV19 TGTGCCAGTAGTATATCCAGACATAGCAATCAGCCCCAGCATTTT CASSISRHSNQPQHF
. TRBJ1-6 many TRBV30 TGTGCCTGGACGTTGCATGGCTCACCCCTCCACTTT CAWTLHGSPLHF
TRBD2 TRBJ2-3 . TRBV15 TGTGCCACCAGCCCGCGGACTAGCGGGAGGGTCCTAGATACGCAGTATTTT CATSPRTSGRVLDTQYF
. TRBJ2-7 many TRBV11-1 TGTGCCAGCAGCTCTTTTGGCGCGAGCTCCTACGAGCAGTACTTC CASSSFGASSYEQYF
TRBD1 TRBJ1-1 many TRBV27 TGTGCCAGCAGTATAACCTGGACAGGGAACACTGAAGCTTTCTTT CASSITWTGNTEAFF
TRBD2 TRBJ2-5 many TRBV2 TGTGCCAGCAGTGAAAGGGCGGGAGGAGAGACCCAGTACTTC CASSERAGGETQYF
. TRBJ1-3 many TRBV11-2 TGTGCCAGCAGCTTCGAGGGCCCCATATATTTT CASSFEGPIYF
. TRBJ1-5 . TRBV5-1 TGCGCCAGCAGCTTGGATCCGGATGGAATCAATCAGCCCCAGCATTTT CASSLDPDGINQPQHF
TRBD2 TRBJ2-1 many TRBV20-1 TGCAGTGCCCGACCACCTAGCGGGGCTTACAATGAGCAGTTCTTC CSARPPSGAYNEQFF
TRBD2 TRBJ2-2 many TRBV15 TGTGCCACCAGCAGAATACTAGCGGAGAACACCGGGGAGCTGTTTTTT CATSRILAENTGELFF
TRBD2 TRBJ2-2 . TRBV7-9 TGTGCCAGCAGCATGCCGAAAGCGGGAGGGCCCGCCGGGGAGCTGTTTTTT CASSMPKAGGPAGELFF
TRBD2 TRBJ2-1 many TRBV20-1 TGCAGTGCTAGGCAACTAGCGGGAAAGAATGAGCAGTTCTTC CSARQLAGKNEQFF
. TRBJ2-1 few TRBV20-1 TGCAGTGCTAGAGATCTTAGTGTACAGGGAAACAATGAGCAGTTCTTC CSARDLSVQGNNEQFF
. TRBJ2-7 many TRBV20-1 TGCAGTGCTAGAGTCCCAGGACGGTACTACGAGCAGTACTTC CSARVPGRYYEQYF
TRBD1 TRBJ1-1 . TRBV5-1 TGCGCCAGCAGCCATCAGGGGGACACTGAAGCTTTCTTT CASSHQGDTEAFF
. TRBJ2-7 many TRBV28 TGTGCCAGCAGTTTAAGTTATGCTGTCGAGCAGTACTTC CASSLSYAVEQYF
TRBD1 TRBJ2-1 many TRBV12-3/TRBV12-4 TGTGCCAGCAGTCCGGGGACAGGAAATGAGCAGTTCTTC CASSPGTGNEQFF
. TRBJ1-1 medium-sized TRBV25-1 TGTGCCAGCAGTGATGATGATCAGGGTTATATAGAAGCTTTCTTT CASSDDDQGYIEAFF
. TRBJ2-7 . TRBV20-1 TGCAGTGCTAGGAAAGGCTACGAGCAGTACTTC CSARKGYEQYF
TRBD2 TRBJ2-7 many TRBV20-1 TGCAGTGCTAGCGGCGGGAGGGGTAGGGCCTACGAGCAGTACTTC CSASGGRGRAYEQYF
. TRBJ1-5 few TRBV19 TGTGCCAGTAGTATTAATGGTCGGTCGCCTCTACAGCCCCAGCATTTT CASSINGRSPLQPQHF
. TRBJ1-5 few TRBV28 TGTGCCAGCCGCCCCCAGGGGTATAGCAATCAGCCCCAGCATTTT CASRPQGYSNQPQHF
. TRBJ1-2 many TRBV28 TGTGCCAGCAGCGGCGTCTATGGCTACACCTTC CASSGVYGYTF
. TRBJ2-7 many TRBV6-1 TGTGCCAGCAGTGAACACGGTTACGAGCAGTACTTC CASSEHGYEQYF
. TRBJ1-1 many TRBV5-6 TGTGCCAGCAGCAGGGACTCGGGGACTTATGAAGCTTTCTTT CASSRDSGTYEAFF
. TRBJ2-1 many TRBV13 TGTGCCAGCAGCTGGGGACGGGGGAATGAGCAGTTCTTC CASSWGRGNEQFF
. TRBJ2-7 many TRBV28 TGTGCCAGCAGTCCCCCCTATACCCCCTACGAGCAGTACTTC CASSPPYTPYEQYF
. TRBJ2-4 many TRBV11-2 TGTGCCAGCAGCTTCGCCTCTAGGGACGTTCAGTACTTC CASSFASRDVQYF